This T cell receptor (beta chain) appears in the sequencing data of a study of cytomegalovirus exposure and HLA in healthy donors. From germline, CDR1 is SGDLS and CDR2 YYNGEE. The V end was cut by 0 bases, the J end by 7 bases, with 13 bases between. The CDR3 runs 15 residues. PCR was performed using 60 Vbeta and 13 Jbeta primers. Repertoires were generated with immunoSEQ multiplex PCR, while TCRdb's copy carries only in-frame clones and drops some. The sample has around 150,000 clones; 80% are singletons. The study, taken as a whole, reports: It was reportedly the case that the classifier diagnosed cytomegalovirus status with high specificity and sensitivity. Sequence variants that were highly shared formed a cluster that was likely a sequencing artifact.

This clone was recorded only once. No antigen is known for it. The rearrangement uses TRBV9 and TRBJ1-4; D perhaps matches TRBD1 (5 bases). The clonotype originates from a male donor in good health and CMV-seropositive. Sequenced sample: PBMCs. The CDR3 loop is CASSVEGGEGEKLFF. CDR3 sequence (DNA): TGTGCCAGCAGCGTAGAAGGAGGGGAGGGTGAAAAACTGTTTTTT.